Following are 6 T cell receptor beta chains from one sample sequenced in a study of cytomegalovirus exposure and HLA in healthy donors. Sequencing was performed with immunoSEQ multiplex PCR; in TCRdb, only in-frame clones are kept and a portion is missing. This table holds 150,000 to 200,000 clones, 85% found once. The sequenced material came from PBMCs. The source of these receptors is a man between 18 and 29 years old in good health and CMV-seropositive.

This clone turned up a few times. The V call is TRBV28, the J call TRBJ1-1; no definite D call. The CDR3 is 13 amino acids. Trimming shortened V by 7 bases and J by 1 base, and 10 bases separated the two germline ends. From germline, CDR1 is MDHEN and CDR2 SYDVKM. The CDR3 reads CASKEIPNTEAFF. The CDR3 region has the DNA TGTGCCAGCAAGGAGATCCCGAACACTGAAGCTTTCTTT.

Here the CDR3 reads CASSLRLFGTDEQFF. The CDR3 DNA is TGTGCCAGCAGCTTACGACTCTTTGGGACAGATGAGCAGTTCTTC. The chain links TRBV7-6 to TRBJ2-1; 7 bases are shared with TRBD1. J gave up 8 bases and V 2 bases, and 9 bases lay outside the gene matches. Germline assignment: CDR1 SGHVS and CDR2 FNYEAQ. The CDR3 totals 15 residues.

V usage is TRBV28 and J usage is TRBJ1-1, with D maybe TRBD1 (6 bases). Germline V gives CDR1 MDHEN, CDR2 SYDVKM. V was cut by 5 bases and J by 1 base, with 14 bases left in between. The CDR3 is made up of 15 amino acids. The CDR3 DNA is TGTGCCAGCAGTCCTGGGGGGGCCTGGAACACTGAAGCTTTCTTT. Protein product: CASSPGGAWNTEAFF.

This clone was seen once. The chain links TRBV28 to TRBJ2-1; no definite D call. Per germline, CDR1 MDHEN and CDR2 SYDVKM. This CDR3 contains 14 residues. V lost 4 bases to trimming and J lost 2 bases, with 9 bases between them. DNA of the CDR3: TGTGCCAGCAGTTCCGGGTCCCCCTACAATGAGCAGTTCTTC. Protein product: CASSSGSPYNEQFF.

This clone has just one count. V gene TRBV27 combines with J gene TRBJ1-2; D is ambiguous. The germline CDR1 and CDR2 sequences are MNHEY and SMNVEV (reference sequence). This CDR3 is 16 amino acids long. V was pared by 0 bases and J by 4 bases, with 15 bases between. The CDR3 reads CASSLSGDAAGYGYTF. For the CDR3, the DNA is TGTGCCAGCAGTTTATCAGGTGACGCCGCAGGCTATGGCTACACCTTC.

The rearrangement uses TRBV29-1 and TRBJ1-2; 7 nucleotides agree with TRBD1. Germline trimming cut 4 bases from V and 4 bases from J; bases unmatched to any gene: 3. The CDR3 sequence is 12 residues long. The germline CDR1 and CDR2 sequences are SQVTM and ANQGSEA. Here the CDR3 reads CSVGDRAYGYTF. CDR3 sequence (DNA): TGCAGCGTTGGAGACAGGGCCTATGGCTACACCTTC.